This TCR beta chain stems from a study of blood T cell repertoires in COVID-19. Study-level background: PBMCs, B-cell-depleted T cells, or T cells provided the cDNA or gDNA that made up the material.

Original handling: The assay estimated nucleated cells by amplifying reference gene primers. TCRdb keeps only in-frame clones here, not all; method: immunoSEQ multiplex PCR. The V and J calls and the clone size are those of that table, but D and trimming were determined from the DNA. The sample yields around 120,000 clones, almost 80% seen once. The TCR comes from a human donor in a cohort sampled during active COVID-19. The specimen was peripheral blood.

The CDR3 nucleotides are TGTGCCTGGAGTCCCCTTTGGGGACAGGGAGGAGAAGAGACCCAGTACTTC. This sequence encodes CAWSPLWGQGGEETQYF. The chain links TRBV30 to TRBJ2-5; 9 bases fit TRBD1. V dropped 2 bases and J dropped 3; count of bases not matched to a gene: 13. This CDR3 comprises 17 residues. The germline gives CDR1 GTSNPN, CDR2 SVGIG (reference sequence).